This T cell receptor (beta chain) was identified in a study of blood T cells in healthy people across ages. Each sample gave at least 7 million isolated PBMCs. The CDR3 runs 15 residues. The V and J ends lost 2 bases and 5 bases, in that order; junction bases with no gene match: 7. CDR1 is MNHNS, CDR2 SASEGT, per germline. For the second PCR, which ran for about 7 to 11 cycles, a sample-barcoded 5' primer and a J-beta primer mix were used. With 12 random nucleotides, a template-switch adaptor tagged each individual cDNA molecule. TCRdb redid the calling of the 5' RACE reads with MiXCR, one entry per CDR3 protein. The sample comprises some 1.5 million distinct CDR3 sequences, roughly 27% of which are singletons, and 7.7% rests with the top ten.

The chain uses TRBV6-1 and TRBJ2-7, with 9 bases lining up with TRBD1. The clonotype originates from a woman between 25 and 40 years old in good health. The sequenced sample was blood. The CDR3, as DNA: TGTGCCAGCAGTGAAACGGGACAGGGAATGGACGAGCAGTACTTC. Its translation: CASSETGQGMDEQYF.